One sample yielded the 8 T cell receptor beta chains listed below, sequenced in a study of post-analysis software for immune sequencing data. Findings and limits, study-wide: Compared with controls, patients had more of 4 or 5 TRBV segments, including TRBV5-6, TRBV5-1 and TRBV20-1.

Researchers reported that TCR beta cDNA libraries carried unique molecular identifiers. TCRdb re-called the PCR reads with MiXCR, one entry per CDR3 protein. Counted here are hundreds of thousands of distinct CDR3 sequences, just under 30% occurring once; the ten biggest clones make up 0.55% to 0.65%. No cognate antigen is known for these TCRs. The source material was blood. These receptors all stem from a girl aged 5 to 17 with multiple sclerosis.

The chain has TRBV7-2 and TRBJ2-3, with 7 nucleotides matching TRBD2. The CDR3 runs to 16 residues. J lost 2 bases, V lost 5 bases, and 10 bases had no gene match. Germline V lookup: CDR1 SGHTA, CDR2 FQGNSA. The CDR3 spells CASSPLPSGNTDTQYF. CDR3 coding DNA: TGTGCCAGCAGCCCTCTCCCTAGCGGTAACACAGATACGCAGTATTTT.

The CDR3 region has the DNA TGTGCCAGCAAGTCCATATTCCAAGAGACCCAGTACTTC. Translation gives CASKSIFQETQYF. The rearrangement uses TRBV2 and TRBJ2-5; D gene ambiguous. Germline values: CDR1 SNHLY, CDR2 FYNNEI. V lost 7 bases, J lost 1 base, and 10 bases lay in between. The CDR3 spans 13 residues. The whole variable domain, filled in from reference TRBV2 and TRBJ2-5, reads EPEVTQTPSHQVTQMGQEVILRCVPISNHLYFYWYRQILGQKVEFLVSFYNNEISEKSEIFDDQFSVERPDGSNFTLKIRSTKLEDSAMYFCASKSIFQETQYFGPGTRLLVL.

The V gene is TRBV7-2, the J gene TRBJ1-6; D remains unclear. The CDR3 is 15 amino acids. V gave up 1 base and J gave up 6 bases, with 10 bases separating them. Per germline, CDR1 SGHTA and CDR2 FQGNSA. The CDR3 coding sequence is TGTGCCAGCAGCTTAGACAAGGGTCGTAATTCACCCCTCCACTTT. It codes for CASSLDKGRNSPLHF. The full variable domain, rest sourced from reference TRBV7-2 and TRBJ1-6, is GAGVSQSPSNKVTEKGKDVELRCDPISGHTALYWYRQSLGQGLEFLIYFQGNSAPDKSGLPSDRFSAERTGGSVSTLTIQRTQQEDSAVYLCASSLDKGRNSPLHFGNGTRLTVT.

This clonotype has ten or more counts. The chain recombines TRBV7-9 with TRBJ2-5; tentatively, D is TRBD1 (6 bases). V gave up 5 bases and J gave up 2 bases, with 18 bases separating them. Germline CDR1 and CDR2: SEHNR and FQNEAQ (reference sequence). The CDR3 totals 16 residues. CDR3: CASSPVGRGIQETQYF. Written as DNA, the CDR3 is TGTGCCAGCAGCCCCGTCGGCAGGGGAATTCAAGAGACCCAGTACTTC. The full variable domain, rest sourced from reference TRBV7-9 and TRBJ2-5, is DTGVSQNPRHKITKRGQNVTFRCDPISEHNRLYWYRQTLGQGPEFLTYFQNEAQLEKSRLLSDRFSAERPKGSFSTLEIQRTEQGDSAMYLCASSPVGRGIQETQYFGPGTRLLVL.

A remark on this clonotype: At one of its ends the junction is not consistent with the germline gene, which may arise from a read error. The CDR3 bases are TGTGCCGGCAGTTACTCCACCGGGACTCCGAACCCCTACGAGCAGTACTTC. It specifies CAGSYSTGTPNPYEQYF. This rearrangement joins TRBV6-5 to TRBJ2-5, with D maybe TRBD2 (6 bases). With the DNA end fitting TRBJ2-7 better, the J assignment may be wrong. This CDR3 comprises 17 residues. The V gene's germline CDR1 is MNHEY and CDR2 SVGAGI.

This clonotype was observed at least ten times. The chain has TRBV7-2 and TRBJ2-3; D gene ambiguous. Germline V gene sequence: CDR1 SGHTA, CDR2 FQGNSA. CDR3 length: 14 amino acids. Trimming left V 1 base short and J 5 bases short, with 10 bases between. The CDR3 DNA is TGTGCCAGCAGCTTAGAGGGCTACGGAGATACGCAGTATTTT. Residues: CASSLEGYGDTQYF.

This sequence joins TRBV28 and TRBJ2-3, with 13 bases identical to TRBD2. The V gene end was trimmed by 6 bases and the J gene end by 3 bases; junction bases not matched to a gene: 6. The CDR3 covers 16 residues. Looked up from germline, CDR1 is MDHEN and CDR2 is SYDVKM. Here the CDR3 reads CASRLAGGFKTDTQYF. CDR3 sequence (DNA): TGTGCCAGCAGACTAGCGGGAGGGTTCAAGACAGATACGCAGTATTTT.

This chain's CDR3 is CSDRRGQETQYF. The CDR3 DNA reads as TGCAGCGACCGGCGGGGCCAAGAGACCCAGTACTTC. The rearrangement uses TRBV29-1 and TRBJ2-5; perhaps TRBD2 as D (6 bases). The V and J ends lost 7 bases and 1 base respectively, with 10 bases between them. From germline, CDR1 is SQVTM and CDR2 ANQGSEA. There are 12 residues in the CDR3. Filled out from reference TRBV29-1 and TRBJ2-5, the complete variable domain reads SAVISQKPSRDICQRGTSLTIQCQVDSQVTMMFWYRQQPGQSLTLIATANQGSEATYESGFVIDKFPISRPNLTFSTLTVSNMSPEDSSIYLCSDRRGQETQYFGPGTRLLVL.